Listed below are T cell receptor beta chains from one sample, sequenced in a study of blood T cell repertoires in COVID-19. TCRdb's copy holds only in-frame clones and misses some; the assay was immunoSEQ multiplex PCR. The sample lists over 150,000 clones; about 73% were seen once. Sequenced input: peripheral blood. The receptors stem from an elderly man with acute or convalescent COVID-19. Both conserved end residues are part of each CDR3. A D gene is named only where the DNA matches it firmly. Only part of the rows carry a size: once, few, many, or a class if the clone is expanded.

d_call,clone_size,cdr3_length,j_call,v_call,cdr3_nt,cdr3_aa
NA,NA,14,TRBJ1-2,TRBV19,TGTGCCAGTAAATCCGACGCAGGGCCCTATGGCTACACCTTC,CASKSDAGPYGYTF
TRBD2,NA,14,TRBJ2-5,TRBV7-7,TGTGCTAGCAACTCCGGGGGGGTGGAAGAGACCCAGTACTTC,CASNSGGVEETQYF
TRBD1,NA,17,TRBJ1-3,TRBV9,TGTGCCAGCAGCAACACCGGGACAGGGGGTTCCGGAAACACCATATATTTT,CASSNTGTGGSGNTIYF
NA,NA,13,TRBJ1-5,TRBV12-3/TRBV12-4,TGTGCCAGCAGTCAGTCAGGGGAGCAGCCCCAGCATTTT,CASSQSGEQPQHF
TRBD2,NA,16,TRBJ2-3,TRBV5-1,TGCGCCAGCAGCCCCCAGGTAGCGGGGGGGTCCGATACGCAGTATTTT,CASSPQVAGGSDTQYF
NA,NA,13,TRBJ2-5,TRBV7-3,TGTGCCAGCAGCCCCCAGGGTGGTGAGACCCAGTACTTC,CASSPQGGETQYF
TRBD2,NA,14,TRBJ2-5,TRBV20-1,TGCAGTGCTAGTCGGGGGGGGCGGATGGAGACCCAGTACTTC,CSASRGGRMETQYF
NA,few,16,TRBJ2-1,TRBV11-2,TGTGCCAGCAGCCCAACGGAGGGGGGGGCCCGAAATGAGCAGTTCTTC,CASSPTEGGARNEQFF
TRBD1,NA,15,TRBJ2-1,TRBV14,TGTGCCAGCAGCCCCCCGCCGAGACAGGGTAACGAGCAGTTCTTC,CASSPPPRQGNEQFF
NA,NA,14,TRBJ1-2,TRBV6-5,TGTGCCAGCACCTCGACCCCGGCGGGCTATGGCTACACCTTC,CASTSTPAGYGYTF
TRBD1,NA,14,TRBJ2-2,TRBV5-1,TGCGCCAGCAGCCCCGACAGGGAAGGGGGGGAGCTGTTTTTT,CASSPDREGGELFF
TRBD1,NA,16,TRBJ1-2,TRBV19,TGTGCCAGTAGAGAAACGTCAGGGGGGTTTAACTATGGCTACACCTTC,CASRETSGGFNYGYTF
NA,NA,12,TRBJ1-6,TRBV7-9,TGTGCCAGCAGCTTAGCGGAGTCACCCCTCCACTTT,CASSLAESPLHF
TRBD1,NA,13,TRBJ1-2,TRBV7-3,TGTGCCAGCAGCCCGGGACAGGGGGGTGGCTACACCTTC,CASSPGQGGGYTF
TRBD2,NA,16,TRBJ2-3,TRBV7-2,TGTGCCAGCAGCTTAGTATCAGCGGGGGGGCCAGATACGCAGTATTTT,CASSLVSAGGPDTQYF
TRBD1,NA,16,TRBJ2-5,TRBV5-5,TGTGCCAGCAGCTTGTTCCAGGGGGCGAATCAAGAGACCCAGTACTTC,CASSLFQGANQETQYF
TRBD2,NA,17,TRBJ2-2,TRBV4-3,TGCGCCAGCAGCCAAGATGGTCCTAGCGGGGGGGCCCGGGAGCTGTTTTTT,CASSQDGPSGGARELFF
NA,NA,14,TRBJ1-2,TRBV10-3,TGTGCCATCAGTGACACGGGTTTAAACTATGGCTACACCTTC,CAISDTGLNYGYTF
NA,few,13,TRBJ1-1,TRBV6-5,TGTGCCAGCAGTTACTGGGAGAGCACTGAAGCTTTCTTT,CASSYWESTEAFF
TRBD1,NA,15,TRBJ1-1,TRBV28,TGTGCCAGCAGAACACCCGGACAGGGAGGAGCTGAAGCTTTCTTT,CASRTPGQGGAEAFF
NA,NA,12,TRBJ2-5,TRBV7-9,TGTGCCAGCAGCTCCCCGTTGGGGGGTGCGTACTTC,CASSSPLGGAYF
NA,NA,16,TRBJ2-5,TRBV18,TGTGCCAGCTCACCACGGGACTTCGAGTACCAAGAGACCCAGTACTTC,CASSPRDFEYQETQYF
NA,NA,13,TRBJ1-6,TRBV18,TGTGCCAGCTCACCGAGGGAGGATTCACCCCTCCACTTT,CASSPREDSPLHF
TRBD1,NA,15,TRBJ2-7,TRBV4-2,TGTGCCAGCAGCCAGTCGGGACAGGGGGCCAACGAGCAGTACTTC,CASSQSGQGANEQYF
TRBD1,NA,17,TRBJ2-7,TRBV5-5,TGTGCCAGCAGCTTGGGCCCTTCTGGGACAGGGGCCTACGAGCAGTACTTC,CASSLGPSGTGAYEQYF
TRBD1,many,15,TRBJ1-2,TRBV2,TGTGCCAGCAACAGAGGGGGACAGGCGAACTATGGCTACACCTTC,CASNRGGQANYGYTF
TRBD2,NA,12,TRBJ2-2,TRBV6-5,TGTGCCATAAGAGGACTAGCCGGGGAGCTGTTTTTT,CAIRGLAGELFF
TRBD2,NA,15,TRBJ2-1,TRBV28,TGTGCCAGCAGCCAGACTAGCGGGGGGCCCCGGGAGCAGTTCTTC,CASSQTSGGPREQFF
NA,few,12,TRBJ2-3,TRBV19,TGTGCCAGTAGTCCATCCACAGATACGCAGTATTTT,CASSPSTDTQYF
TRBD2,NA,16,TRBJ2-2,TRBV5-1,TGCGCCAGCTCCTTTACTAGCGGGGGGTTATCCGGGGAGCTGTTTTTT,CASSFTSGGLSGELFF
TRBD1,NA,15,TRBJ1-5,TRBV13,TGTGCCAGCAGCTATGGACAGGGCAGCAATCAGCCCCAGCATTTT,CASSYGQGSNQPQHF
NA,NA,14,TRBJ2-2,TRBV19,TGTGCCAGTAGTATTGAGGGTCTACTTGGGGAGCTGTTTTTT,CASSIEGLLGELFF
NA,once,15,TRBJ2-2,TRBV29-1,TGCAGCGCCAGCCCAGGGGCGGCGAACACCGGGGAGCTGTTTTTT,CSASPGAANTGELFF
TRBD1,NA,13,TRBJ2-3,TRBV18,TGTGCCAGCTCACCTCAGGGGGAAGATACGCAGTATTTT,CASSPQGEDTQYF
TRBD2,NA,15,TRBJ2-1,TRBV18,TGTGCCAGCTCACCTCTAGCGGGGGTATACAATGAGCAGTTCTTC,CASSPLAGVYNEQFF
TRBD1,few,16,TRBJ2-7,TRBV18,TGTGCCAGCTCACCACGACAGGGGAGTACACCCTACGAGCAGTACTTC,CASSPRQGSTPYEQYF
TRBD1,once,15,TRBJ1-2,TRBV5-4,TGTGCCAGCAGCTCGTACAGGGGCGGCGACTATGGCTACACCTTC,CASSSYRGGDYGYTF
NA,NA,15,TRBJ1-6,TRBV7-2,TGTGCCAGCAGCTTCACGGGGTTGGATAATTCACCCCTCCACTTT,CASSFTGLDNSPLHF
NA,NA,16,TRBJ1-3,TRBV6-5,TGTGCCAGCAGTTACTCGACGACAGCGACGGGAAACACCATATATTTT,CASSYSTTATGNTIYF
TRBD1,NA,14,TRBJ1-2,TRBV4-2,TGTGCCAGCAGCCGGGACAGGGGGAACTATGGCTACACCTTC,CASSRDRGNYGYTF
TRBD1,NA,15,TRBJ2-7,TRBV5-4,TGTGCCAGCAGCGCCACCGCGGGACAGGAATACGAGCAGTACTTC,CASSATAGQEYEQYF
NA,NA,14,TRBJ1-6,TRBV28,TGTGCCAGCAGCTCGGGGACTTACGGATCACCCCTCCACTTT,CASSSGTYGSPLHF
NA,NA,12,TRBJ1-2,TRBV2,TGTGCCAGCAGTGAGACCCGACTAGGCTACACCTTC,CASSETRLGYTF
NA,NA,15,TRBJ2-2,TRBV6-5,TGTGCCAGCAGTCCCCTGACTTCGAGCACCGGGGAGCTGTTTTTT,CASSPLTSSTGELFF
NA,NA,12,TRBJ2-7,TRBV3-1/TRBV3-2,TGTGCCAGCAGCCAAGCTTCCTACGAGCAGTACTTC,CASSQASYEQYF
NA,NA,12,TRBJ2-1,TRBV5-1,TGCGCCAGCAGCTTCGACTGGAATGAGCAGTTCTTC,CASSFDWNEQFF
TRBD2,few,15,TRBJ2-5,TRBV2,TGTGCCAGCAGGGAGACTAGCGGGGGCAGGGAGACCCAGTACTTC,CASRETSGGRETQYF
TRBD1,NA,14,TRBJ2-5,TRBV6-5,TGTGCCAGCAGAGCTCAGGGGGCCGGGGAGACCCAGTACTTC,CASRAQGAGETQYF
NA,NA,19,TRBJ2-3,TRBV24-1,TGTGCCACCAGTGACCCACCCGCGGCGACAGGCCCATCAAGGGATACGCAGTATTTT,CATSDPPAATGPSRDTQYF
TRBD1,NA,13,TRBJ1-2,TRBV6-4,TGTGCCAGCAGTGACTACAGGGGGTCGGGCTACACCTTC,CASSDYRGSGYTF
NA,NA,13,TRBJ1-2,TRBV15,TGTGCCACCAGCAGAGAGGGGGGCTATGGCTACACCTTC,CATSREGGYGYTF
TRBD1,NA,14,TRBJ1-2,TRBV7-8,TGTGCCAGCAGCTTCTCTGACAGGGGCTATGGCTACACCTTC,CASSFSDRGYGYTF
NA,NA,14,TRBJ2-5,TRBV6-5,TGTGCCAGCAGACTACAGGGAGGGCAAGAGACCCAGTACTTC,CASRLQGGQETQYF
TRBD2,NA,13,TRBJ2-3,TRBV29-1,TGCAGCGCTGCGGGGGAGAACACAGATACGCAGTATTTT,CSAAGENTDTQYF
NA,NA,15,TRBJ2-3,TRBV19,TGTGCCAGTAGTTCTCAACTACCCGACACAGATACGCAGTATTTT,CASSSQLPDTDTQYF